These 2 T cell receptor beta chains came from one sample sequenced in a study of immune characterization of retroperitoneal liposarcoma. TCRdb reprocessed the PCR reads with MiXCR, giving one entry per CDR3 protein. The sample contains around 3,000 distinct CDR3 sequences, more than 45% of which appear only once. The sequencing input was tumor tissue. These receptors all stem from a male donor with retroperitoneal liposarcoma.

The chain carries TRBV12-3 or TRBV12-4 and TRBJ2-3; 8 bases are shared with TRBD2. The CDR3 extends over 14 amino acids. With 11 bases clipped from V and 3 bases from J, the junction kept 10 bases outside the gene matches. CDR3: CASGGAPDTDTQYF. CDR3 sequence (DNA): TGTGCCTCCGGGGGGGCTCCGGATACAGATACGCAGTATTTT.

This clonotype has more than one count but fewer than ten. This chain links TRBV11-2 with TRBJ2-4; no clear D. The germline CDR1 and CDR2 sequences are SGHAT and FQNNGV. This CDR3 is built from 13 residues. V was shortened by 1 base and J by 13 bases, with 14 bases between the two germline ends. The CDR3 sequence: CASSLGVLNEQYF. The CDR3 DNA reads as TGTGCCAGCAGCTTAGGGGTTCTCAATGAGCAGTACTTC.